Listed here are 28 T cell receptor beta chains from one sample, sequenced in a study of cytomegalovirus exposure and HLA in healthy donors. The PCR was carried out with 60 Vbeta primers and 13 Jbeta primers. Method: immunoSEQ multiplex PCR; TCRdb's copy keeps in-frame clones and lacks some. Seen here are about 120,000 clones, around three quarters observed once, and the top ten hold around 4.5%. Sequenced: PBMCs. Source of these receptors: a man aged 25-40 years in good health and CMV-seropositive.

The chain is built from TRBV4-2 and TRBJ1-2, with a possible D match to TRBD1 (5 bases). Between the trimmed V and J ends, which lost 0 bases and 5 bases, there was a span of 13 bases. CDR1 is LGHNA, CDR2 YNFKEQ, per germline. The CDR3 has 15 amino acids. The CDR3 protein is CASSQDIRRGYGYTF. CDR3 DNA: TGTGCCAGCAGCCAAGATATCAGGAGGGGATATGGCTACACCTTC.

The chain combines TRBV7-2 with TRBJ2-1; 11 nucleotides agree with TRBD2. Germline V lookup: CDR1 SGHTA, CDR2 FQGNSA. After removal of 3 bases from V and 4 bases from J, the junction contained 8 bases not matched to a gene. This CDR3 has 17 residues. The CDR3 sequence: CASSFASGRKGYNEQFF. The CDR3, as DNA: TGTGCCAGCAGCTTTGCTAGCGGGAGGAAGGGATACAATGAGCAGTTCTTC.

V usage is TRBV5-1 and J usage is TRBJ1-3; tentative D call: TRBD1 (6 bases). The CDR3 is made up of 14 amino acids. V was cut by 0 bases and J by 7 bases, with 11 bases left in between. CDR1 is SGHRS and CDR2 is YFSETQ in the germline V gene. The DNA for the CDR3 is TGCGCCAGCAGCTTGGCCGGGCAGGGGAACACCATATATTTT. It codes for CASSLAGQGNTIYF.

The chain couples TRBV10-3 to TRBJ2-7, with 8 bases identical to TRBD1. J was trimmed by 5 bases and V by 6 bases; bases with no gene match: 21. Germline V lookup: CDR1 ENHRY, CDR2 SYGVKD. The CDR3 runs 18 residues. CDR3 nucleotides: TGTGCCATCAGCGACCACAGTAGGGCTGAGACAGGGGCCCACGAGCAGTACTTC. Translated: CAISDHSRAETGAHEQYF.

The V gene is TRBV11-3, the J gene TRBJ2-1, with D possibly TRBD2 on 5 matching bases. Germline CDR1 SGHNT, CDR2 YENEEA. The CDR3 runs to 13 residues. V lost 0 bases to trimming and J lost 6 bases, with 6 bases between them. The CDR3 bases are TGTGCCAGCAGCTTAGATCGGGGCAATGAGCAGTTCTTC. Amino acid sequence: CASSLDRGNEQFF. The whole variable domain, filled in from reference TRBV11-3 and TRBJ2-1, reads EAGVVQSPRYKIIEKKQPVAFWCNPISGHNTLYWYLQNLGQGPELLIRYENEEAVDDSQLPKDRFSAERLKGVDSTLKIQPAELGDSAVYLCASSLDRGNEQFFGPGTRLTVL.

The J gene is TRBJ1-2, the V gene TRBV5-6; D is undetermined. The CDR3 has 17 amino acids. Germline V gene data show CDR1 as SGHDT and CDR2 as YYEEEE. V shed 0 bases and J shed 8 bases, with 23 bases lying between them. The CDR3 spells CASSLARAVHLARGYTF. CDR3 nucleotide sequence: TGTGCCAGCAGCTTGGCCCGGGCCGTTCACCTAGCGCGGGGCTACACCTTC.

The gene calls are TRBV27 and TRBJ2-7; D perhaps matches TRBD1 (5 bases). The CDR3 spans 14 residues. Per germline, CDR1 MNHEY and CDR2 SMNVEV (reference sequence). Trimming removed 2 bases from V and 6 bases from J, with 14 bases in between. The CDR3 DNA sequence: TGTGCCAGCAGTTTACAAGGGGTAGGAACCGAGCAGTACTTC. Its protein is CASSLQGVGTEQYF.

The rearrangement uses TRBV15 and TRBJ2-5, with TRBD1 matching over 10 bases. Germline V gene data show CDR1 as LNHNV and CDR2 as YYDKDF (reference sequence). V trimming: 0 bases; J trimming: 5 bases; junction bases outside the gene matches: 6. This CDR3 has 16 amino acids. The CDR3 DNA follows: TGTGCCACCAGCAGAGATTGGACAGGGGGAGAGGAGACCCAGTACTTC. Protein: CATSRDWTGGEETQYF. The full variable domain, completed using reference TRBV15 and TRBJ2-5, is DAMVIQNPRYQVTQFGKPVTLSCSQTLNHNVMYWYQQKSSQAPKLLFHYYDKDFNNEADTPDNFQSRRPNTSFCFLDIRSPGLGDTAMYLCATSRDWTGGEETQYFGPGTRLLVL.

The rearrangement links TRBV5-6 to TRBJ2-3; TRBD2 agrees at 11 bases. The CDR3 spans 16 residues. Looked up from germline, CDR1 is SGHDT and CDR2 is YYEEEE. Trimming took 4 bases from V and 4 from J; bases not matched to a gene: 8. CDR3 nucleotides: TGTGCCAGCAGCCCCGGGACTAGCGGTGTTGCAGATACGCAGTATTTT. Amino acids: CASSPGTSGVADTQYF.

For the CDR3, the DNA is TGCGCCAGCAGCTTGGGGACAGGGGGCTGGAGGAGTGAAAAACTGTTTTTT. Encoded protein: CASSLGTGGWRSEKLFF. The chain carries TRBV5-1 and TRBJ1-4, with 11 bases that match TRBD1. V shed 0 bases, J shed 7 bases, and the junction held 8 bases outside the gene matches. This CDR3 region has 17 residues. Germline V gene lookup returns CDR1 SGHRS and CDR2 YFSETQ.

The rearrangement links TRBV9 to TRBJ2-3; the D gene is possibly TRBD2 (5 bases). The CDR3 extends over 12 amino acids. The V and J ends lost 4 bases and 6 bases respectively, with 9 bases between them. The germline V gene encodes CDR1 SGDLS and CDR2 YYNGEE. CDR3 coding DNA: TGTGCCAGCAGCTCCGGACTGGATACGCAGTATTTT. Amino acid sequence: CASSSGLDTQYF.

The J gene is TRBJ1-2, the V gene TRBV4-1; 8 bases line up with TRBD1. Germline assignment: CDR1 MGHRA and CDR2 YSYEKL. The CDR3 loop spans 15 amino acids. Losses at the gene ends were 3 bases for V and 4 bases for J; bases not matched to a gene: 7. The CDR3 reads CASSQRSGGPYGYTF. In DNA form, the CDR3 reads TGCGCCAGCAGCCAGAGATCAGGGGGCCCCTATGGCTACACCTTC.

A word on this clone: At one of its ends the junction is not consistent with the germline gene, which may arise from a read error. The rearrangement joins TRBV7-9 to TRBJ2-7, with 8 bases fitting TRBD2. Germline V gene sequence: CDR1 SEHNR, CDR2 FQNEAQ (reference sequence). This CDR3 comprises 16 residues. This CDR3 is CSSSLKRSGGTYEQYF. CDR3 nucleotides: TGTTCCAGCAGCTTAAAAAGAAGCGGGGGCACCTACGAGCAGTACTTC.

The CDR3 sequence is CASSHRPDSPNEQFF. The CDR3 DNA sequence: TGTGCCAGCAGCCATCGCCCTGACAGCCCCAATGAGCAGTTCTTC. The chain links TRBV4-2 to TRBJ2-1, with a possible D match to TRBD1 (5 bases). Germline lookup yields CDR1 LGHNA and CDR2 YNFKEQ. The CDR3 consists of 15 residues. V was trimmed by 3 bases and J by 6 bases, leaving 15 bases between them.

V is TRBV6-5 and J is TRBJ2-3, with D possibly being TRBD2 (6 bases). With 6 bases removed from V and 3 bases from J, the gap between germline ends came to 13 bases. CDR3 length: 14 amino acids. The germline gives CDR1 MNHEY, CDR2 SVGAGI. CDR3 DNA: TGTGCCAGCAGCCGGGGGATGGAGACAGATACGCAGTATTTT. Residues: CASSRGMETDTQYF.

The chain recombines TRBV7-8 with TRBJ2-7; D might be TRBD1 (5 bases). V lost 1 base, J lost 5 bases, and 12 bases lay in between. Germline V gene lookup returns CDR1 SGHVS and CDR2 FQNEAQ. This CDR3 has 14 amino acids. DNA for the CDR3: TGTGCCAGCAGCTTAGATAGGGGTCCCCACGAGCAGTACTTC. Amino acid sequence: CASSLDRGPHEQYF.

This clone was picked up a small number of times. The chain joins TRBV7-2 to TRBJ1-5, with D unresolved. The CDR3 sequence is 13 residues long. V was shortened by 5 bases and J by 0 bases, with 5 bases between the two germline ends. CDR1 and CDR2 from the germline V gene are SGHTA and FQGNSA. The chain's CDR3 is CASSRNSNQPQHF. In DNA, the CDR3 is TGTGCCAGCAGCCGTAATAGCAATCAGCCCCAGCATTTT.

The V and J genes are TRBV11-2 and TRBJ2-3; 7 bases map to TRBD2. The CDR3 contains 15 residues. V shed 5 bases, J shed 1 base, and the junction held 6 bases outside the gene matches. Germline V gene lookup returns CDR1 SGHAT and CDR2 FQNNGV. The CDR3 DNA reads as TGTGCCAGCAGCCACCCGGCGGGGGGCACAGATACGCAGTATTTT. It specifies CASSHPAGGTDTQYF.

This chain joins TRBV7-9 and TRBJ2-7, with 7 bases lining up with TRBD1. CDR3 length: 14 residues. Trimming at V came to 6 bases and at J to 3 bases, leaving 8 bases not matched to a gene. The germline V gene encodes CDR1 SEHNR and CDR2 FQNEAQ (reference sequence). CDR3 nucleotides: TGTGCCAGCAGTTTCCGGGACAGTCACTACGAGCAGTACTTC. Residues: CASSFRDSHYEQYF.

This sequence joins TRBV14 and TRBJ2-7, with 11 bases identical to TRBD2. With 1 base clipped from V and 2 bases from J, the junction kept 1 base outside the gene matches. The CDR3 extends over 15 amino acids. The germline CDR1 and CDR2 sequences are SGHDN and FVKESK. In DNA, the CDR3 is TGTGCCAGCAGCCAAGTAGCGGGGGGGCCCTACGAGCAGTACTTC. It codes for CASSQVAGGPYEQYF.

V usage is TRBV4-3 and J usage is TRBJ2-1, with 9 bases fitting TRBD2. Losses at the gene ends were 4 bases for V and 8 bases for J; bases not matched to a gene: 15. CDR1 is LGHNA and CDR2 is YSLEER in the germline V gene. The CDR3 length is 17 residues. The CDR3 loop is CASSRRIAGATEDEQFF. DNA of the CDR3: TGCGCCAGCAGCCGACGAATAGCGGGGGCGACGGAGGATGAGCAGTTCTTC.

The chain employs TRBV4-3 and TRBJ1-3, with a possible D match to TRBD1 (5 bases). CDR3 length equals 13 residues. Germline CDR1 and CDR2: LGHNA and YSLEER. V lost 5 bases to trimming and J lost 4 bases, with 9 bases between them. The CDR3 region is CASSDRSGNTIYF. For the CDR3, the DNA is TGCGCCAGCAGCGACAGATCCGGAAACACCATATATTTT.

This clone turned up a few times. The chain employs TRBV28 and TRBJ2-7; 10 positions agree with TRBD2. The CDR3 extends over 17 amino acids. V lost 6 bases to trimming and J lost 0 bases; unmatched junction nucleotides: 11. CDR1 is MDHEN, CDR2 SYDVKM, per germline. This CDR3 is CASRRTSGDRASYEQYF. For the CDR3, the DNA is TGTGCCAGCAGACGGACTAGCGGAGATAGAGCCTCCTACGAGCAGTACTTC.

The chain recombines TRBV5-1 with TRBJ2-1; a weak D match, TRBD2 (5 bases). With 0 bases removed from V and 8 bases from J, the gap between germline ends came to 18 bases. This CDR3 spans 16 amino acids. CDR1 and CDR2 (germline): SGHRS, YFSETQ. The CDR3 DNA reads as TGCGCCAGCAGCTTGGGATTATCGGCCCGCGGGTATGAGCAGTTCTTC. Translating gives CASSLGLSARGYEQFF.

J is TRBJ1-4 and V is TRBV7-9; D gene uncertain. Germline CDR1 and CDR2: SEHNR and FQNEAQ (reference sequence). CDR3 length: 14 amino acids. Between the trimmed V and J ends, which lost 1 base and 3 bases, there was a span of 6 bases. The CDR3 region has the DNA TGTGCCAGCAGCTTAGGACAAGCTAATGAAAAACTGTTTTTT. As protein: CASSLGQANEKLFF.

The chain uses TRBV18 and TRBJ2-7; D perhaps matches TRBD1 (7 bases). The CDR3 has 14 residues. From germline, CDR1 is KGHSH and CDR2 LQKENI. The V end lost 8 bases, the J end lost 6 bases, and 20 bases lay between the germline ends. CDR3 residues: CASVYRQGLSEQYF. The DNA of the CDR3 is TGTGCCAGCGTATACCGACAGGGACTTAGCGAGCAGTACTTC.

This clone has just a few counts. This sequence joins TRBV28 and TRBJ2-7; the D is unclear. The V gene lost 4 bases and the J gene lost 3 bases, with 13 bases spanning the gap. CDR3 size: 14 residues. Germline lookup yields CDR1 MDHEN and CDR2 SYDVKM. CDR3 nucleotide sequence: TGTGCCAGCAGTTCCCACCAGATTATCTACGAGCAGTACTTC. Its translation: CASSSHQIIYEQYF.

CDR3 residues: CASSLTTLGEGEKLFF. The CDR3 nucleotides are TGTGCCAGCTCACTCACGACCTTAGGGGAGGGTGAAAAACTGTTTTTT. The chain uses TRBV18 and TRBJ1-4, with a possible D match to TRBD1 (5 bases). This CDR3 is built from 16 residues. V lost 4 bases and J lost 7, with 19 bases in between. CDR1 is KGHSH, CDR2 LQKENI, per germline. The variable domain in full, completed from reference TRBV18 and TRBJ1-4, reads NAGVMQNPRHLVRRRGQEARLRCSPMKGHSHVYWYRQLPEEGLKFMVYLQKENIIDESGMPKERFSAEFPKEGPSILRIQQVVRGDSAAYFCASSLTTLGEGEKLFFGSGTQLSVL.